The subject of this entry is one TCR beta chain. Its antigen remains unknown. PCR involved 60 Vbeta and 13 Jbeta primers. TCRdb keeps only in-frame clones here, not all; method: immunoSEQ multiplex PCR. Its table records approximately 100,000 clones. The data belong to a study of cytomegalovirus exposure and HLA in healthy donors. This CDR3 is built from 17 residues. With V trimmed by 5 bases and J by 5 bases, 12 bases remained unmatched. Germline V gives CDR1 SGHTA, CDR2 FQGNSA. Study-level findings and limits: About 87% or about 30% of the time was how often most TCR beta V segments were productive, according to an earlier analysis.

The sample was PBMCs. The TCR comes from a man aged 50 or older in good health and CMV-seropositive. This sequence joins TRBV7-2 and TRBJ2-2; 9 bases match TRBD2. CDR3 sequence: CASSRRTGTSRTGELFF. The CDR3 bases are TGTGCCAGCAGCCGTCGGACCGGGACTAGCAGAACCGGGGAGCTGTTTTTT.